Shown below are 32 T cell receptor beta chains from a single sample sequenced in a study of CD8 T cells in ankylosing spondylitis. TCRdb re-called the 5' RACE reads through MiXCR, storing one row per CDR3 protein. There are approximately 540,000 distinct CDR3 sequences in the sample; roughly 13% occur only once, and almost 7% lies in the top ten. Study-level findings and limits: Several highly homologous variants made up a TCR beta motif that seemed to typify ankylosing spondylitis blood.

For these receptors, no antigen is known. Sequencing used blood, either unsorted or a sorted T cell fraction (not recorded which). Receptors were obtained from a male donor with ankylosing spondylitis.

This clonotype occurred a few times. This rearrangement joins TRBV10-2 to TRBJ2-3, with D perhaps given as TRBD1 or TRBD2 (5 bases each). CDR1 is WSHSY and CDR2 is SAAADI in the germline V gene. The germline V and J ends were trimmed by 8 bases and 0 bases, with 15 bases remaining between them. The CDR3 is 15 residues long. In nucleotides, the CDR3 is TGCGCCAGCCAAAGAGGGACCCTTAGCACAGATACGCAGTATTTT. Translating it yields CASQRGTLSTDTQYF.

V gene TRBV5-1 combines with J gene TRBJ1-5; D is perhaps TRBD1 (5 bases). The CDR3 covers 15 residues. V gave up 4 bases and J gave up 5 bases, with 16 bases separating them. CDR1 and CDR2 from the germline V gene are SGHRS and YFSETQ. CDR3 coding DNA: TGCGCCAGCAGCCCGGGCCCGGGGGGGGATCAGCCCCAGCATTTT. As protein: CASSPGPGGDQPQHF.

The chain combines TRBV5-6 with TRBJ1-2; no clear D gene. Germline V gene lookup returns CDR1 SGHDT and CDR2 YYEEEE. This CDR3 region has 13 residues. V was cut by 0 bases and J by 4 bases, with 7 bases left in between. CDR3 nucleotide sequence: TGTGCCAGCAGCTTGGGGGAAGTCTATGGCTACACCTTC. It encodes CASSLGEVYGYTF.

This chain connects TRBV4-1 to TRBJ2-3, with 8 bases that match TRBD1. Germline lookup yields CDR1 MGHRA and CDR2 YSYEKL. The V gene end was trimmed by 0 bases and the J gene end by 0 bases; junction bases not matched to a gene: 5. The CDR3 extends over 17 amino acids. The CDR3 region is CASSQDWRTGSTDTQYF. DNA of the CDR3: TGCGCCAGCAGCCAAGATTGGAGGACAGGGAGCACAGATACGCAGTATTTT.

Many counts were recorded for this clonotype. CDR3 sequence reads: CASSPVQEWSTEAFF. CDR3 nucleotides: TGTGCCAGCAGTCCAGTCCAGGAGTGGAGCACTGAAGCTTTCTTT. The rearrangement uses TRBV6-1 and TRBJ1-1; D remains unclear. The CDR3 has 15 residues. Trimming stripped 5 bases from V and 4 bases from J, with 17 bases between. The V gene's germline CDR1 is MNHNS and CDR2 SASEGT.

This clonotype was detected a few times. The chain combines TRBV5-1 with TRBJ1-1, with D possibly being TRBD1 (6 bases). V was trimmed by 4 bases and J by 8 bases, leaving 18 bases between them. This CDR3 is built from 14 residues. Germline V CDR1 and CDR2: SGHRS, YFSETQ. For the CDR3, the DNA is TGCGCCAGCAGCCTGATCCGGGACACCCCCGAAGCTTTCTTT. Translated: CASSLIRDTPEAFF.

This clonotype was seen repeatedly, ten times or more. The gene calls are TRBV5-1 and TRBJ2-2, with 7 bases fitting TRBD1. Germline V gene sequence: CDR1 SGHRS, CDR2 YFSETQ. CDR3 length: 15 residues. Trimming cost V 3 bases and J 0 bases; bases outside gene matches: 2. The CDR3 protein is CASSSGTANTGELFF. CDR3 nucleotide sequence: TGCGCCAGCAGCTCCGGGACAGCGAACACCGGGGAGCTGTTTTTT.

The V and J genes are TRBV25-1 and TRBJ1-2; TRBD1 agrees at 7 bases. Germline V gene lookup returns CDR1 MGHDK and CDR2 SYGVNS. The CDR3 has 16 residues. The junction had 7 bases not matched to a gene; V was cut back by 2 bases and J by 1 base. The CDR3, as DNA: TGTGCCAGCAGTGAAGGGGGGACAGCTCGTAACTATGGCTACACCTTC. It codes for CASSEGGTARNYGYTF.

This clonotype was seen ten or more times. DNA of the CDR3: TGCAGTGCTAGAGGGGGGATGGCGGGAGTAGGGAACAATGAGCAGTTCTTC. Protein sequence: CSARGGMAGVGNNEQFF. The rearrangement links TRBV20-1 to TRBJ2-1, with 7 bases matching TRBD2. Germline-derived CDR1 and CDR2 are DFQATT and SNEGSKA (reference sequence). J was trimmed by 5 bases and V by 1 base; bases with no gene match: 14. The CDR3 is 17 amino acids.

This clonotype turned up a few times. The V call is TRBV7-8, the J call TRBJ2-1; 8 nucleotides line up with TRBD2. The CDR3 is 15 residues long. V dropped 3 bases and J dropped 3; count of bases not matched to a gene: 4. Germline V lookup: CDR1 SGHVS, CDR2 FQNEAQ. The CDR3, as DNA: TGTGCCAGCAGCTTCCGTAGCGGGGTCTACAATGAGCAGTTCTTC. This sequence encodes CASSFRSGVYNEQFF.

V gene TRBV5-1 combines with J gene TRBJ1-1, with TRBD1 as a possible D gene (6 bases). The germline CDR1 and CDR2 sequences are SGHRS and YFSETQ. CDR3 length: 17 residues. With 2 bases removed from V and 1 base from J, the gap between germline ends came to 18 bases. The DNA of the CDR3 is TGCGCCAGCAGCTTAGAGGGGGGACAAAGGCCGAACACTGAAGCTTTCTTT. Amino acids: CASSLEGGQRPNTEAFF.

The chain couples TRBV10-3 to TRBJ2-1, with D possibly being TRBD1 (6 bases). CDR1 and CDR2 from the germline V gene are ENHRY and SYGVKD. V lost 8 bases, J lost 8 bases, and 13 bases lay in between. The CDR3 has 12 residues. Written as DNA, the CDR3 is TGTGCCATCGGGCTTCCAGGGGATGAGCAGTTCTTC. Translating it yields CAIGLPGDEQFF.

This clonotype was detected only a few times. The chain couples TRBV5-1 to TRBJ2-2, with D unresolved. This CDR3 region has 16 residues. Germline CDR1 is SGHRS and CDR2 is YFSETQ. V shed 0 bases and J shed 4 bases, with 13 bases lying between them. The CDR3 nucleotides are TGCGCCAGCAGCTTGGTGGTGGGATGGGCCACCGGGGAGCTGTTTTTT. Protein product: CASSLVVGWATGELFF. Full variable domain (rest looked up from reference TRBV5-1 and TRBJ2-2): KAGVTQTPRYLIKTRGQQVTLSCSPISGHRSVSWYQQTPGQGLQFLFEYFSETQRNKGNFPGRFSGRQFSNSRSEMNVSTLELGDSALYLCASSLVVGWATGELFFGEGSRLTVL.

The V and J genes are TRBV2 and TRBJ2-1, with D maybe TRBD2 (5 bases). V dropped 2 bases and J dropped 3 bases, with 8 bases sitting between them. The CDR3 is 14 amino acids. The germline V gene has CDR1 SNHLY and CDR2 FYNNEI. CDR3 region: CASSEQRSYNEQFF. CDR3 DNA sequence: TGTGCCAGCAGTGAACAGCGGAGCTACAATGAGCAGTTCTTC. The complete variable domain, with remaining parts taken from reference TRBV2 and TRBJ2-1, reads EPEVTQTPSHQVTQMGQEVILRCVPISNHLYFYWYRQILGQKVEFLVSFYNNEISEKSEIFDDQFSVERPDGSNFTLKIRSTKLEDSAMYFCASSEQRSYNEQFFGPGTRLTVL.

This sequence joins TRBV25-1 and TRBJ2-5; TRBD2 matches 11 bases. V was pared by 3 bases and J by 3 bases, with 12 bases of the junction left unmatched. Germline loops: CDR1 MGHDK, CDR2 SYGVNS. CDR3 length: 18 amino acids. CDR3 DNA: TGTGCCAGCAGTGACCCTCGCGTGGAGGGACTAGCGGAAGAGACCCAGTACTTC. It translates to CASSDPRVEGLAEETQYF.

This clonotype appeared a few times. This chain joins TRBV5-1 and TRBJ1-6, with 8 bases fitting TRBD1. The CDR3 length is 17 residues. Losses at the gene ends were 0 bases for V and 7 bases for J; bases not matched to a gene: 9. Germline V gene sequence: CDR1 SGHRS, CDR2 YFSETQ. The CDR3 reads CASSLAPGGAGNSPLHF. CDR3 nucleotide sequence: TGCGCCAGCAGCTTGGCGCCAGGGGGCGCCGGCAATTCACCCCTCCACTTT.

This clonotype was picked up a small number of times. This sequence joins TRBV29-1 and TRBJ2-3, with 9 bases matching TRBD1. The trim removed 2 bases at V and 13 bases at J, leaving 13 bases unmatched. In germline, CDR1 is SQVTM, CDR2 ANQGSEA. There are 14 residues in the CDR3. CDR3 protein: CSVECRTGVCDEYF. CDR3 DNA sequence: TGCAGCGTTGAATGCCGGACAGGGGTGTGTGATGAGTATTTT.

The V and J genes are TRBV7-9 and TRBJ2-7, with TRBD2 identical over 9 bases. J gave up 2 bases and V 3 bases, and 8 bases lay outside the gene matches. Germline V gives CDR1 SEHNR, CDR2 FQNEAQ (reference sequence). The CDR3 totals 16 residues. Here the CDR3 reads CASSFGAGGTPYEQYV. In DNA, the CDR3 is TGTGCCAGCAGCTTTGGGGCGGGAGGGACTCCCTACGAGCAGTACGTC.

This clonotype occurred a few times. This chain connects TRBV7-2 to TRBJ1-1, with D tentatively TRBD1 (5 bases). Germline V gives CDR1 SGHTA, CDR2 FQGNSA. This CDR3 has 14 residues. V was pared by 4 bases and J by 9 bases, with 18 bases between. CDR3 sequence: CASSSIGEGKKAFF. The CDR3 DNA is TGTGCCAGCAGCTCTATTGGAGAGGGGAAGAAAGCTTTCTTT.

This clonotype appeared many times. The rearrangement links TRBV5-1 to TRBJ2-1; TRBD2 matches at 11 bases. The CDR3 sequence is 15 residues long. The junction had 5 bases not matched to a gene; V was cut back by 2 bases and J by 7 bases. Per the germline V gene, CDR1 is SGHRS and CDR2 is YFSETQ. Here the CDR3 DNA reads TGCGCCAGCAGCTTAATCGGGACTAGCGGTAATGAGCAGTTCTTC. Protein sequence: CASSLIGTSGNEQFF.

This chain uses TRBV15 with TRBJ1-3; D uncertain. This CDR3 is 16 amino acids long. The V end was cut by 0 bases, the J end by 0 bases, with 9 bases between. Germline CDR1 reads LNHNV; CDR2 reads YYDKDF (reference sequence). Written as DNA, the CDR3 is TGTGCCACCAGCAGAGACTGGGCTCGCTCTGGAAACACCATATATTTT. Translation: CATSRDWARSGNTIYF.

The V gene is TRBV7-8, the J gene TRBJ2-1, with 12 bases aligning to TRBD2. V lost 2 bases, J lost 10 bases, and 9 bases stayed unmatched. Germline V gene data show CDR1 as SGHVS and CDR2 as FQNEAQ. The CDR3 has 16 residues. This CDR3 reads CASSLWTSGTPGEQFF. Written as DNA, the CDR3 is TGTGCCAGCAGCTTATGGACTAGCGGGACCCCAGGGGAGCAGTTCTTC.

The rearrangement uses TRBV10-3 and TRBJ2-7; D gene unclear. The germline V gene encodes CDR1 ENHRY and CDR2 SYGVKD. Trimming pared 10 bases from V and 3 bases from J, leaving 13 bases between. CDR3 length equals 12 residues. The DNA for the CDR3 is TGTGCCAAGGACCCTAACCTCTACGAGCAGTACTTC. Protein: CAKDPNLYEQYF.

The chain has TRBV5-6 and TRBJ2-3, with 9 bases matching TRBD1. Germline V gene data show CDR1 as SGHDT and CDR2 as YYEEEE. The V and J ends lost 4 bases and 4 bases, in that order; junction bases with no gene match: 7. CDR3 length: 15 residues. The CDR3 sequence: CASSERDRASDTQYF. Written as DNA, the CDR3 is TGTGCCAGCAGCGAACGGGACAGGGCCTCAGATACGCAGTATTTT.

The gene calls are TRBV5-1 and TRBJ2-3, with unresolved D. Trimming shortened V by 0 bases and J by 5 bases, and 13 bases separated the two germline ends. The CDR3 has 15 residues. Germline lookup yields CDR1 SGHRS and CDR2 YFSETQ. The CDR3 sequence: CASSLALRKEDTQYF. The CDR3 nucleotides read TGCGCCAGCAGCTTGGCCTTAAGGAAAGAAGATACGCAGTATTTT.

This clonotype showed up just a few times. This CDR3 reads CSAPRDRALQETQYF. CDR3 nucleotides: TGCAGTGCTCCTCGGGACAGAGCTCTCCAAGAGACCCAGTACTTC. The rearrangement uses TRBV20-1 and TRBJ2-5; 7 positions agree with TRBD1. Trimming at V came to 5 bases and at J to 1 base, leaving 10 bases not matched to a gene. Germline V CDR1 and CDR2: DFQATT, SNEGSKA (reference sequence). The CDR3 consists of 15 residues.

This clonotype occurred many times. The DNA for the CDR3 is TGTGCCAGCTCACCAAGAGAGACCCAGTACTTC. This translates into CASSPRETQYF. J is TRBJ2-5 and V is TRBV11-2; D is unclear. V was pared by 8 bases and J by 4 bases, with 8 bases between. The CDR3 totals 11 residues. Germline CDR1 and CDR2: SGHAT and FQNNGV.

V and J are TRBV5-1 and TRBJ1-1; D unclear. V dropped 4 bases and J dropped 4 bases, with 11 bases sitting between them. Germline lookup yields CDR1 SGHRS and CDR2 YFSETQ. The CDR3 is 13 amino acids. CDR3 residues: CASSPEGLTEAFF. DNA for the CDR3: TGCGCCAGCAGCCCAGAGGGCCTCACTGAAGCTTTCTTT.

The chain has TRBV20-1 and TRBJ1-2, with D unresolved. The CDR3 is made up of 11 amino acids. The germline gives CDR1 DFQATT, CDR2 SNEGSKA (reference sequence). The V gene lost 0 bases and the J gene lost 7 bases, with 6 bases spanning the gap. The CDR3 sequence: CSARDPVGYTF. DNA for the CDR3: TGCAGTGCTAGAGATCCAGTTGGCTACACCTTC.

This chain uses TRBV5-1 with TRBJ2-3; a weak D match, TRBD2 (6 bases). V was cut by 4 bases and J by 0 bases, with 15 bases left in between. The CDR3 has 16 residues. Germline CDR1 SGHRS, CDR2 YFSETQ. Written as DNA, the CDR3 is TGCGCCAGCAGCCCTCCTCGGGAGCCCAGCACAGATACGCAGTATTTT. Its translation is CASSPPREPSTDTQYF.

The chain couples TRBV20-1 to TRBJ1-1; D is unclear. Per the germline V gene, CDR1 is DFQATT and CDR2 is SNEGSKA (reference sequence). This CDR3 region has 14 residues. Trimming stripped 5 bases from V and 1 base from J, with 14 bases between. The DNA of the CDR3 is TGCAGTGCTGAGGATCGGGGTACGAACACTGAAGCTTTCTTT. Residues: CSAEDRGTNTEAFF.

This clonotype was detected only a few times. V gene TRBV2 combines with J gene TRBJ1-1; D gene uncertain. Germline V gene sequence: CDR1 SNHLY, CDR2 FYNNEI. V lost 7 bases and J lost 2, with 11 bases in between. This CDR3 is 13 amino acids long. This CDR3 is CASKGSPNTEAFF. The CDR3 DNA sequence: TGTGCCAGCAAGGGCAGCCCAAACACTGAAGCTTTCTTT. The variable domain in full, completed from reference TRBV2 and TRBJ1-1, reads EPEVTQTPSHQVTQMGQEVILRCVPISNHLYFYWYRQILGQKVEFLVSFYNNEISEKSEIFDDQFSVERPDGSNFTLKIRSTKLEDSAMYFCASKGSPNTEAFFGQGTRLTVV.